Described below is a single T cell receptor (beta chain) sequence and its context. The entry originates in a study of identical twins. CDR3 length equals 13 residues. V was pared by 5 bases and J by 5 bases, with 13 bases between. Germline V gene sequence: CDR1 MNHEY, CDR2 SMNVEV (reference sequence). TCRdb fed the 5' RACE reads into MiXCR, producing one record per CDR3 protein. The sample consists of over 200,000 distinct CDR3 sequences, about 6.7% of them appearing once. The sample also formed part of further work on T cells expressing NK-cell markers. That publication notes: The TCR beta repertoires originated in sorted CD3+CD56+NKG2C+, CD3+CD56+NKG2C- and CD3+CD56-NKG2C+ T cells.

V is TRBV27 and J is TRBJ2-7; D is unclear. The clonotype was recovered from a woman aged 18-29 years in good health. Material for sequencing was CD8+ T cells sorted from blood. CDR3 coding DNA: TGTGCCAGCAGTCCAATCAGGACGGACGAGCAGTACTTC. This sequence encodes CASSPIRTDEQYF.